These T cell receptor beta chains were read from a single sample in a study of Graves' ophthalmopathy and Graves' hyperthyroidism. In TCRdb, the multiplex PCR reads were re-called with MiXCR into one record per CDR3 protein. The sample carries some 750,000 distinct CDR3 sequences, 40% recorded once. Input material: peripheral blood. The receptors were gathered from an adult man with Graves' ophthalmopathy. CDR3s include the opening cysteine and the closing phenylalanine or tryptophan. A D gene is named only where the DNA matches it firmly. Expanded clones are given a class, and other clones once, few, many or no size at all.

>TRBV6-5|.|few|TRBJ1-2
TGTGCCAGCGGTCGGGGCGAATCATATGGCTACACCTTC
CASGRGESYGYTF
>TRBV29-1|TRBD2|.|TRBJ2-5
TGCAGCGGTCGGGAGGGTGCAGAGACCCAGTACTTC
CSGREGAETQYF
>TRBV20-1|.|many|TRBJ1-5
TGCAGTGCTTTCTACCGGGACAGCAATCAGCCCCAGCATTTT
CSAFYRDSNQPQHF
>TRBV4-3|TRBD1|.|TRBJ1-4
TGCGCCAGCAGCCTTGAGACAGGGGAGCACACCACAACTAATGAAAAACTGTTTTTT
CASSLETGEHTTTNEKLFF
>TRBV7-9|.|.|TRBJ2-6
TGTGCCAGCAGCTTGGACCTCTTTGGGGCCAACGTCCTGACTTTC
CASSLDLFGANVLTF
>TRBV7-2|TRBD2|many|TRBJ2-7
TGTGCCAGCAGCTTAGTCCGGGGGGGCGAGCAGTACTTC
CASSLVRGGEQYF
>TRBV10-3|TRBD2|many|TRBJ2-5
TGTGCCATCAAGACTAGCGGGGCCCAAGAGACCCAGTACTTC
CAIKTSGAQETQYF
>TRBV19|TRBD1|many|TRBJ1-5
TGTGCCAGTAGTATGGGACAGGGGTCTCAGCCCCAGCATTTT
CASSMGQGSQPQHF
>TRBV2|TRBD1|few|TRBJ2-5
TGTGCCAGCAGTTCGGAGACAGGGGGAGAGACCCAGTACTTC
CASSSETGGETQYF
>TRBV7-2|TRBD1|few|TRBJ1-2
TGTGCCAGCAGCCGGGACAGGGAAGGTGGCTACACCTTC
CASSRDREGGYTF
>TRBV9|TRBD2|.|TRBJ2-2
TGTGCCAGCAGCCCTACCCGGGGGGGCGGGGAGCTGTTTTTT
CASSPTRGGGELFF
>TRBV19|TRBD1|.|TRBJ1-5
TGTGCCAGCAGGGACAGGGGATACAATCAGCCCCAGCATTTT
CASRDRGYNQPQHF
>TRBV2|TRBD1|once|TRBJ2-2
TGTATCCGGGACAGGGCGAACACCGGGGAGCTGTTTTTT
CIRDRANTGELFF
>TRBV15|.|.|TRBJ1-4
TGTGCCACCCATGCCGACACCCGCTTTGAAAAACTGTTTTTT
CATHADTRFEKLFF
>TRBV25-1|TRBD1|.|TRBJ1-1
TGTGCCAGCACAGGGACAGAGGCTTTCTTT
CASTGTEAFF
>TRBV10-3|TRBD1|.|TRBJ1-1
TGTGCCATCAGTGATCAGGGGGCGGCTAATGAAGCTTTCTTT
CAISDQGAANEAFF
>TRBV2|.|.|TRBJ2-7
TGTGCCAGCAGCTTACATCGACTCCCGAGGCCCTACGAGCAGTACTTC
CASSLHRLPRPYEQYF
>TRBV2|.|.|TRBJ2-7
TGTGCCAGCAGTTTAAAATTAGGGAGCTCCTACGAGCAGTACTTC
CASSLKLGSSYEQYF
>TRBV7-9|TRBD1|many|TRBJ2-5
TGTGCCAGCAGCTTGGTGACAGGGAAAGAGACCCAGTACTTC
CASSLVTGKETQYF
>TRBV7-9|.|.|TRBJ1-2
TGTGCCAGCAGGTCACTAGCGGGGGGCAGGCGCGGCTACACCTTC
CASRSLAGGRRGYTF
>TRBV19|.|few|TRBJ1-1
TGTGCCAGTAGGAGACGGGACAAGACGAACTCCATGAACACTGAAGCTTTCTTT
CASRRRDKTNSMNTEAFF
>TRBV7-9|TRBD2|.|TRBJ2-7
TGTGCCAGCAGCGGAGGGGGGACTAGCGGGACAGATACGCAGTACTTC
CASSGGGTSGTDTQYF
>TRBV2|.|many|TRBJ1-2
TGTGCCAGCCTCATTGGGCCCTATGGCTACACCTTC
CASLIGPYGYTF
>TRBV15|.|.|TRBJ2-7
TGTGCCACCAGCAGAGCTCGCGGGGCAGCGGCCTACGAGCAGTACTTC
CATSRARGAAAYEQYF
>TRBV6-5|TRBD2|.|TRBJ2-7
TGTGCCAGCAGTGAAGGGGCTAGCGGGGCCTACGAGCAGTACTTC
CASSEGASGAYEQYF
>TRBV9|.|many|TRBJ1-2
TGTGCCAGCAGCCGAAGGACGGCGGGGTATGGCTACACCTTC
CASSRRTAGYGYTF
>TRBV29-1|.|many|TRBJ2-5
TGCAGCGTTATTCGGGGGGCAACAGAGACCCAGTACTTC
CSVIRGATETQYF
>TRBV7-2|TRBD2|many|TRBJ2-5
TGTGCCAGCAGCCCGGCATTAGCGGGCTTGGAGACCCAGTACTTC
CASSPALAGLETQYF